Below, 25 T cell receptor beta chains from the same sample are listed, as sequenced in a study of blood T cell repertoires in COVID-19. This table comes from immunoSEQ multiplex PCR, and its TCRdb copy is limited to in-frame clones, with some not included. The table records more than 150,000 clones, about 87% of them present only once. The sample taken for sequencing was peripheral blood. The source is a man aged 60 to 75 with COVID-19, enrolled during active disease.

As concerns this clone: Other DNA sequences within the sample encode an identical CDR3. The genes are TRBV7-6 and TRBJ2-7; 11 bases match TRBD1. The length of the CDR3 is 14 residues. Looked up from germline, CDR1 is SGHVS and CDR2 is FNYEAQ. V gave up 3 bases and J gave up 4 bases; unmatched junction bases: 2. The CDR3 nucleotides are TGTGCCAGCAGCTTCGGGACAGGGGGATACGAGCAGTACTTC. Protein: CASSFGTGGYEQYF.

This sequence joins TRBV18 and TRBJ2-7; D is unclear. There are 16 residues in the CDR3. Trimming took off 2 bases at V and 2 bases at J, with 16 bases between the two ends. Germline assignment: CDR1 KGHSH and CDR2 LQKENI. The CDR3 loop reads CASSPGVRQKTYEQYF. The CDR3 DNA follows: TGTGCCAGCTCACCAGGAGTACGGCAGAAGACCTACGAGCAGTACTTC.

V gene TRBV7-2 combines with J gene TRBJ2-2; possibly TRBD1 for D (5 bases). CDR1 is SGHTA and CDR2 is FQGNSA in the germline V gene. V gave up 0 bases and J gave up 5 bases, with 10 bases separating them. This CDR3 contains 15 residues. In DNA form, the CDR3 reads TGTGCCAGCAGCTTAGCTCTGAGACAGACCGGGGAGCTGTTTTTT. It codes for CASSLALRQTGELFF.

V gene TRBV5-1 combines with J gene TRBJ1-5, with D maybe TRBD1 (5 bases). In germline, CDR1 is SGHRS, CDR2 YFSETQ. This CDR3 region has 16 residues. V shed 0 bases and J shed 2 bases, with 12 bases lying between them. The CDR3 protein is CASSLGGPGGNQPQHF. CDR3 bases: TGCGCCAGCAGCTTGGGTGGACCGGGGGGCAATCAGCCCCAGCATTTT.

The J gene is TRBJ2-2, the V gene TRBV10-3, with D unclear. V was cut by 2 bases and J by 3 bases, with 4 bases left in between. There are 13 residues in the CDR3. The germline V gene has CDR1 ENHRY and CDR2 SYGVKD. For the CDR3, the DNA is TGTGCCATCAGTGAGACTCACACCGGGGAGCTGTTTTTT. Its protein is CAISETHTGELFF.

The rearrangement uses TRBV15 and TRBJ2-5; D call uncertain. CDR1 LNHNV and CDR2 YYDKDF come from the germline V gene (reference sequence). Trimming took off 0 bases at V and 5 bases at J, with 7 bases between the two ends. The CDR3 has 13 residues. The CDR3 is CATSRDRVETQYF. In DNA, the CDR3 is TGTGCCACCAGCAGAGATCGGGTGGAGACCCAGTACTTC.

V is TRBV7-3 and J is TRBJ2-5; D not certain. Between the trimmed V and J ends, which lost 5 bases and 3 bases, there was a span of 13 bases. The CDR3 has 14 amino acids. The germline V gene has CDR1 SGHTA and CDR2 FQGTGA. This CDR3 reads CASSRSGSEETQYF. The CDR3 region has the DNA TGTGCCAGCAGCCGATCCGGGTCGGAAGAGACCCAGTACTTC.

The gene calls are TRBV3-1 (or the pseudogene TRBV3-2) and TRBJ2-1, with TRBD2 identical over 9 bases. Germline trimming cut 4 bases from V and 4 bases from J; bases unmatched to any gene: 8. Germline CDR1 reads LGHDT; CDR2 reads YNNKEL (reference sequence). This CDR3 is built from 16 residues. The CDR3 DNA is TGTGCCAGCAGCCGAGGACTAGCGCAAACTTACAATGAGCAGTTCTTC. It encodes CASSRGLAQTYNEQFF.

The chain links TRBV2 to TRBJ2-5; a weak D match, TRBD1 (6 bases). CDR3 length: 15 amino acids. CDR1 and CDR2 from the germline V gene are SNHLY and FYNNEI. Trimming left V 1 base short and J 4 bases short, with 13 bases between. Here the CDR3 reads CASSEGPLGAETQYF. The DNA of the CDR3 is TGTGCCAGCAGTGAAGGGCCTTTGGGGGCAGAGACCCAGTACTTC.

The chain has TRBV4-2 and TRBJ2-1; possible D gene TRBD1, 6 bases. Per the germline V gene, CDR1 is LGHNA and CDR2 is YNFKEQ. This CDR3 has 14 residues. The V end was cut by 0 bases, the J end by 8 bases, with 11 bases between. The CDR3 sequence is CASSQDTGRDEQFF. The CDR3 bases are TGTGCCAGCAGCCAAGATACAGGGAGAGATGAGCAGTTCTTC.

This clone occurred once. This rearrangement joins TRBV19 to TRBJ1-1, with 7 bases fitting TRBD1. J gave up 12 bases and V 2 bases, and 9 bases lay outside the gene matches. This CDR3 has 13 residues. The germline gives CDR1 LNHDA, CDR2 SQIVND (reference sequence). CDR3 DNA: TGTGCCAGTAGTATAAATGGGGCAGGGGGGACTTTCTTT. This codes for CASSINGAGGTFF.

This clone is a singleton in its sample. J is TRBJ1-1 and V is TRBV9; D not certain. This CDR3 spans 13 amino acids. In germline, CDR1 is SGDLS, CDR2 YYNGEE. Trimming stripped 0 bases from V and 6 bases from J, with 9 bases between. The CDR3 DNA reads TGTGCCAGCAGCGTAGACCCTCGCGCTGAAGCTTTCTTT. This gives the protein CASSVDPRAEAFF.

The genes are TRBV7-9 and TRBJ1-1; D is possibly TRBD1 (5 bases). This CDR3 has 14 amino acids. Trimming left V 5 bases short and J 5 bases short, with 15 bases between. Germline lookup yields CDR1 SEHNR and CDR2 FQNEAQ (reference sequence). CDR3 sequence: CASSPPAGRTEAFF. As DNA, the CDR3 is TGTGCCAGCAGCCCTCCCGCAGGGCGGACTGAAGCTTTCTTT.

This clone turned up a few times. CDR3 sequence: CATQDRTQNQPQHF. Here the CDR3 DNA reads TGTGCCACCCAAGACAGGACCCAAAATCAGCCCCAGCATTTT. This chain connects TRBV24-1 to TRBJ1-5; the D gene is possibly TRBD1 (6 bases). Trimming stripped 9 bases from V and 4 bases from J, with 15 bases between. This CDR3 has 14 amino acids. Germline V gives CDR1 KGHDR, CDR2 SFDVKD.

The chain joins TRBV5-5 to TRBJ2-5, with D possibly being TRBD2 (5 bases). The germline V and J ends were trimmed by 2 bases and 3 bases, with 17 bases remaining between them. This CDR3 contains 16 residues. Germline CDR1 is SGHKS and CDR2 is YYEKEE (reference sequence). CDR3 nucleotides: TGTGCCAGCAGCTTTGATGGGCGGTGGCGGGAAGAGACCCAGTACTTC. Translation gives CASSFDGRWREETQYF.

This clone was picked up a small number of times. V gene TRBV4-2 combines with J gene TRBJ2-7, with D possibly being TRBD2 (5 bases). Germline lookup yields CDR1 LGHNA and CDR2 YNFKEQ. Trimming removed 4 bases from V and 1 base from J, with 11 bases in between. This CDR3 has 14 residues. The CDR3 loop reads CASSPRTGSYEQYF. The CDR3 nucleotides read TGTGCCAGCAGCCCAAGAACGGGATCCTACGAGCAGTACTTC.

The V and J genes are TRBV6-1 and TRBJ1-4; 10 bases are shared with TRBD1. Germline-derived CDR1 and CDR2 are MNHNS and SASEGT. The CDR3 spans 14 residues. V lost 5 bases and J lost 6; bases outside the gene matches: 3. This CDR3 is CASSFGTGDEKLFF. Written as DNA, the CDR3 is TGTGCCAGCAGTTTCGGGACAGGGGATGAAAAACTGTTTTTT.

The gene calls are TRBV5-1 and TRBJ1-1, with TRBD1 identical over 7 bases. V was clipped by 3 bases and J by 3 bases; unmatched bases: 8. Germline V CDR1 and CDR2: SGHRS, YFSETQ. This CDR3 contains 15 residues. The CDR3 sequence is CASSSPLTGDTEAFF. As DNA, the CDR3 is TGCGCCAGCAGCTCACCGCTAACAGGGGACACTGAAGCTTTCTTT.

The genes are TRBV20-1 and TRBJ1-5; possible D gene TRBD1, 6 bases. CDR3 length: 14 amino acids. Looked up from germline, CDR1 is DFQATT and CDR2 is SNEGSKA (reference sequence). With 3 bases removed from V and 0 bases from J, the gap between germline ends came to 9 bases. This CDR3 is CSASQDSSNQPQHF. CDR3 in DNA: TGCAGTGCTAGTCAGGACAGTAGCAATCAGCCCCAGCATTTT.

The chain employs TRBV3-1 (or the pseudogene TRBV3-2) and TRBJ2-7, with D maybe TRBD2 (5 bases). Germline loops: CDR1 LGHDT, CDR2 YNNKEL (reference sequence). Trimming took off 5 bases at V and 7 bases at J, with 15 bases between the two ends. This CDR3 is built from 13 residues. CDR3: CASSEMMTGEQYF. Written as DNA, the CDR3 is TGTGCCAGCAGCGAAATGATGACGGGGGAGCAGTACTTC.

This sequence joins TRBV28 and TRBJ2-5; 7 bases are a match to TRBD2. Per germline, CDR1 MDHEN and CDR2 SYDVKM. V was pared by 5 bases and J by 9 bases, with 9 bases of the junction left unmatched. The CDR3 is 13 amino acids. The CDR3 DNA is TGTGCCAGCAGTCGGGGGGACCGGGGGGCCCAGTACTTC. It yields the protein CASSRGDRGAQYF.

The gene calls are TRBV6-5 and TRBJ1-1, with D unclear. The CDR3 length is 13 residues. The V end was cut by 5 bases, the J end by 5 bases, with 12 bases between. Germline lookup yields CDR1 MNHEY and CDR2 SVGAGI. CDR3: CASSPTTGTEAFF. The CDR3 coding sequence is TGTGCCAGCAGTCCTACCACGGGGACTGAAGCTTTCTTT.

This sequence joins TRBV9 and TRBJ2-1, with D maybe TRBD2 (7 bases). Deletions cut 9 bases from V and 10 bases from J, with 23 bases between. The CDR3 is 14 residues long. Germline V gene sequence: CDR1 SGDLS, CDR2 YYNGEE. CDR3 sequence (DNA): TGTGCCACTAATACTAGCGAGGGGGTTAGAGAGCAGTTCTTC. Protein sequence: CATNTSEGVREQFF.

In its sample, this clone was seen once. This chain links TRBV7-2 with TRBJ1-4; 8 bases line up with TRBD1. The V gene's germline CDR1 is SGHTA and CDR2 FQGNSA. The CDR3 is 15 amino acids. V lost 6 bases to trimming and J lost 4 bases; unmatched junction nucleotides: 7. CDR3 DNA sequence: TGTGCCAGCAGACGGGACAGGATTAATAATGAAAAACTGTTTTTT. Protein: CASRRDRINNEKLFF.

J is TRBJ2-7 and V is TRBV7-2, with D possibly matching TRBD1 (5 bases). V was clipped by 1 base and J by 4 bases, with 14 bases between them. The CDR3 has 15 amino acids. The germline V gene encodes CDR1 SGHTA and CDR2 FQGNSA. The CDR3 protein is CASSLELAGLYEQYF. In nucleotides, the CDR3 is TGTGCCAGCAGCTTAGAGTTGGCAGGGTTATACGAGCAGTACTTC.